The rows below give T cell receptor beta chains drawn from one sample of a study of cytomegalovirus exposure and HLA in healthy donors. Generated by immunoSEQ multiplex PCR, the TCRdb table keeps only in-frame clones and is missing some. The sample includes about 64,000 clones, around 86% of them seen just once. The source material was PBMCs. The receptors shown here come from a female donor in good health and CMV-seronegative. CDR3s include the opening cysteine and the closing phenylalanine or tryptophan. Clone size is not always given. Where it is, it says once, few, many or a class for expanded clones.

J gene,clone size,V gene,CDR3 protein
TRBJ2-3,.,TRBV10-3,CAIMPGTRGTDTQYF
TRBJ1-5,.,TRBV27,CASSFNRVGNQPQHF
TRBJ1-3,.,TRBV15,CATSRTGSGNTIYF
TRBJ2-7,.,TRBV7-2,CASSLGDRLYEQYF
TRBJ1-4,.,TRBV7-9,CASSFGPGGDEKLFF
TRBJ1-5,.,TRBV27,CASSTSGNSNQPQHF
TRBJ2-1,.,TRBV4-1,CASSQAGGRGYNEQFF
TRBJ1-4,.,TRBV7-9,CASSLVRGEKLFF
TRBJ2-1,.,TRBV2,CASSRTSAPLGQFF
TRBJ1-5,.,TRBV11-2,CASSSDFSNQPQHF
TRBJ1-5,once,TRBV14,CASSRHRDRGRQTSNQPQHF
TRBJ2-1,.,TRBV2,CASSGTSGYNEQFF
.,.,TRBV25-1,CASSKGLAGGHNEQYF
TRBJ2-6,.,TRBV6-1,CASRAQGSGANVLTF
TRBJ2-1,few,TRBV6-5,CASSSSRDYNEQFF
TRBJ1-5,.,TRBV12-5,CASGFSRDRYSNQPQHF
TRBJ2-1,.,TRBV28,CASSPTRQYNEQFF
.,.,TRBV6-5,CASSYLGQGGSYEQYF
TRBJ1-5,.,TRBV7-2,CASSPLAYQPQHF
TRBJ2-5,.,TRBV27,CASSRGRRETQYF
TRBJ1-1,.,TRBV5-4,CASSSNLEAFF
TRBJ2-7,.,TRBV5-1,CASSQQSSASYEQYF
TRBJ2-6,.,TRBV9,CASSSGYSGANVLTF
TRBJ1-4,.,TRBV27,CASSAKTGVHEKLFF
TRBJ2-3,.,TRBV7-2,CASSAQRGGADTQYF
TRBJ1-1,.,TRBV6-5,CASSWRESTEEDF
TRBJ1-1,.,TRBV5-6,CASSTQYTEAFF
TRBJ1-2,few,TRBV19,CASSRARQGANGYGYTF
TRBJ2-5,.,TRBV27,CASSPTGETQYF
TRBJ1-6,.,TRBV27,CASSFSGSYNSPLHF
TRBJ2-3,.,TRBV25-1,CASSEYGLGGDTQYF
TRBJ2-6,.,TRBV27,CASSLSRGALASGANVLTF
TRBJ2-7,.,TRBV2,CASSDELDRGDRNEQYF
TRBJ2-1,.,TRBV7-9,CASSFTGGSDNEQFF
TRBJ2-7,once,TRBV6-1,CASSERDLPTYEQYF